Listed below are T cell receptor beta chains from one sample, sequenced in a study of synovial regulatory T cells in juvenile arthritis. Assay used: immunoSEQ multiplex PCR; TCRdb lists only in-frame clones, some missing. The sample features over 9,000 clones, with under 2.5% in its top ten. Sequences were obtained from Treg cells from blood. The origin of the receptors is a donor aged 2-35 years with juvenile idiopathic arthritis. Both conserved end residues are part of each CDR3. Expanded clones get a size class; other rows say once, few or many, or leave the size out.

>TRBV6-5|TRBJ2-1|NA|15
CASSKGLAAPISPFF
>TRBV7-6|TRBJ1-5|NA|16
CASSLGDTNSNQPQHF
>TRBV21-1|TRBJ2-7|medium-sized|14
CASTPTGSAYEQYF
>TRBV10-3|TRBJ1-1|NA|14
CAISVGTGGTEAFF
>TRBV5-1|TRBJ2-5|NA|13
CASSSTAQETQYF
>TRBV6-5|TRBJ1-5|NA|14
CASRQGSGNQPQHF
>TRBV21-1|TRBJ1-1|NA|17
CASSKWTGHHRNTEAFF
>TRBV7-8|TRBJ2-5|NA|16
CASSLRPGQRKETQYF
>TRBV5-1|TRBJ2-5|NA|16
CASSWGPTSGEETQYF
>TRBV4-3|TRBJ1-1|NA|14
CASSQAGQNTEAFF
>TRBV5-1|TRBJ1-1|medium-sized|13
CASSLVGYTEAFF
>TRBV12-2|TRBJ2-7|medium-sized|13
CASRSRARYEQYF
>TRBV19|TRBJ2-3|NA|15
CASSIALLASDTQYF
>TRBV14|TRBJ2-1|NA|13
CASSYGGSREQFF
>TRBV5-4|TRBJ1-2|NA|14
CASSHGRPDYGYTF
>TRBV5-1|TRBJ2-5|NA|15
CASSWGQTPGETQYF
>TRBV7-9|TRBJ2-6|NA|17
CASSPRALSSGANVLTF
>TRBV6-1|TRBJ2-7|NA|12
CASRTGAGEQYF
>TRBV7-6|TRBJ2-5|NA|15
CASSSTGLAYETQYF
>TRBV5-1|TRBJ2-5|NA|11
CASSSQETQYF
>TRBV5-1|TRBJ1-1|NA|12
CASSPGGYEAFF
>TRBV19|TRBJ1-5|medium-sized|13
CASSLRQGQPQHF
>TRBV7-3|TRBJ2-3|NA|20
CASSLPGLGTRVRHTDTQYF
>TRBV7-9|TRBJ2-6|NA|16
CASRRTGGPGANVLTF
>TRBV19|TRBJ1-1|NA|14
CASSTGTGHTEAFF
>TRBV27|TRBJ2-2|NA|15
CASSFRGVNTGELFF
>TRBV28|TRBJ2-1|NA|14
CASTKHGGLHEQFF
>TRBV7-9|TRBJ1-2|NA|14
CASSSSGTVYGYTF
>TRBV5-1|TRBJ1-1|NA|15
CASSLPLSTGTEAFF
>TRBV10-3|TRBJ1-2|medium-sized|15
CAISAWDRGPDGYTF
>TRBV6-5|TRBJ2-3|NA|13
CASRTGQSDTQYF
>TRBV15|TRBJ2-7|NA|16
CATSRGGTSGRLEQYF
>TRBV11-2|TRBJ2-6|NA|16
CASSFYFSSGANVLTF
>TRBV4-3|TRBJ2-1|NA|15
CASSPRSGMNNEQFF
>TRBV4-1|TRBJ2-7|NA|16
CASSQAAGGGLYEQYF
>TRBV2|TRBJ2-7|NA|12
CASRVTMYEQYF
>TRBV7-2|TRBJ2-3|NA|13
CASSFGTSDTQYF
>TRBV19|TRBJ2-1|NA|15
CASSISIRASNEQFF
>TRBV10-3|TRBJ2-3|NA|16
CAIRPTSGRATDTQYF
>TRBV4-1|TRBJ2-3|NA|15
CASSQLRLVGDTQYF
>TRBV5-4|TRBJ1-2|NA|15
CASSVDRRSNYGYTF